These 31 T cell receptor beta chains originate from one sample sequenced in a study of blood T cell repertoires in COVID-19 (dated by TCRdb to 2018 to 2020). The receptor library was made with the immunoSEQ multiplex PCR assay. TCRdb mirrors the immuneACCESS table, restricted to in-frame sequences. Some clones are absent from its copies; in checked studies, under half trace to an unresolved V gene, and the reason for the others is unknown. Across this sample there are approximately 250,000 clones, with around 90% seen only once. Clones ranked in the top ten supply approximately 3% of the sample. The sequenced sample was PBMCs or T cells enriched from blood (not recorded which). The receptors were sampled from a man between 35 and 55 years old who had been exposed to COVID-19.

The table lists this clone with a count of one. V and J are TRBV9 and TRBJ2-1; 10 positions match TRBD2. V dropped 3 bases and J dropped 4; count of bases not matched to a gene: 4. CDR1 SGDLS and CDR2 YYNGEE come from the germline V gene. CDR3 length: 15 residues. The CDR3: CASSELAGQYNEQFF. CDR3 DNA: TGTGCCAGCAGCGAACTAGCGGGGCAATACAATGAGCAGTTCTTC.

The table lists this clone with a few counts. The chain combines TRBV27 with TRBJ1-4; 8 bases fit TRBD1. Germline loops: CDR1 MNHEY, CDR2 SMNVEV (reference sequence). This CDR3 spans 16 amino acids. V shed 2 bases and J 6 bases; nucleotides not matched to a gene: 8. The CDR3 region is CASSLGPGGEDEKLFF. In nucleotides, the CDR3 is TGTGCCAGCAGTTTAGGGCCAGGGGGCGAAGATGAAAAACTGTTTTTT.

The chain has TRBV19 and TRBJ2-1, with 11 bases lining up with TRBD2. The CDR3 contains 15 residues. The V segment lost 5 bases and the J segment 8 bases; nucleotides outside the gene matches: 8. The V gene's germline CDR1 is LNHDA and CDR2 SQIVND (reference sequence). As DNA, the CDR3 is TGTGCCAGTAGTCCCGCTAGCGGGAGGCGGGATGAGCAGTTCTTC. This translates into CASSPASGRRDEQFF.

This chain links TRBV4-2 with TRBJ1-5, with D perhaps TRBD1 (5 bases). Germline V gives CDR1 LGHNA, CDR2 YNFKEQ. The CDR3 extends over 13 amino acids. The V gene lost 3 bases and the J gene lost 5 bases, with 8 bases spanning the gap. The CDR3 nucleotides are TGTGCCAGCAGCCATGACAGAGATCAGCCCCAGCATTTT. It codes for CASSHDRDQPQHF.

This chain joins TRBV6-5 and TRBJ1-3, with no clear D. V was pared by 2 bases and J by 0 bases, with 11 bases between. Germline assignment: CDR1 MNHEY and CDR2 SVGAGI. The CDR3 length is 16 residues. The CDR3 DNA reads TGTGCCAGCAGTTACAACAGTGGGAGCTCTGGAAACACCATATATTTT. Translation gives CASSYNSGSSGNTIYF.

The CDR3 sequence: CASSQDLGLTYEQYF. The CDR3 DNA is TGCGCCAGCAGCCAAGATCTCGGGTTGACCTACGAGCAGTACTTC. This rearrangement joins TRBV4-1 to TRBJ2-7; D is uncertain. The germline V gene has CDR1 MGHRA and CDR2 YSYEKL. There are 15 residues in the CDR3. Trimming shortened V by 0 bases and J by 2 bases, and 11 bases separated the two germline ends.

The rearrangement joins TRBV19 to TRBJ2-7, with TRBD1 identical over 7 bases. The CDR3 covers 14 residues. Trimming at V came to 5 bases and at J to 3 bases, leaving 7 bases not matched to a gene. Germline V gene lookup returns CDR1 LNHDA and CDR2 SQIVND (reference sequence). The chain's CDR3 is CASSPRGQDYEQYF. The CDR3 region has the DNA TGTGCCAGTAGTCCGCGCGGACAGGACTACGAGCAGTACTTC.

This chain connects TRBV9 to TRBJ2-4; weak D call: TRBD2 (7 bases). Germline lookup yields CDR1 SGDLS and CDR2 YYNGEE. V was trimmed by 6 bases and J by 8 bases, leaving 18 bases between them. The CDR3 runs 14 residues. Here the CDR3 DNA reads TGTGCCAGCACCGAGGGGGGGTCTGAGGACATTCAGTACTTC. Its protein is CASTEGGSEDIQYF.

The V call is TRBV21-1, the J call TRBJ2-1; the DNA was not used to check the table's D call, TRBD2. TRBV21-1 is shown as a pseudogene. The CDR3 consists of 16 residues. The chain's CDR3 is CASLTAKTSGSNEQFF. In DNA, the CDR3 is TGTGCCAGCCTGACGGCGAAGACTAGCGGGAGCAATGAGCAGTTCTTC.

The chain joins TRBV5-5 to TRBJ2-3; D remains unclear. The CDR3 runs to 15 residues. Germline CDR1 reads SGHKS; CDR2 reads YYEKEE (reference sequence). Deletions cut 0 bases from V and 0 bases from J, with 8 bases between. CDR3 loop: CASSLATLSTDTQYF. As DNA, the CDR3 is TGTGCCAGCAGCTTGGCGACTCTAAGCACAGATACGCAGTATTTT.

The DNA for the CDR3 is TGTGCCAGCAGCCGCCCACAGGGGGCCACGAACACCGGGGAGCTGTTTTTT. Protein sequence: CASSRPQGATNTGELFF. This rearrangement joins TRBV3-1 (or the pseudogene TRBV3-2) to TRBJ2-2, with 9 bases fitting TRBD1. The CDR3 sequence is 17 residues long. Per the germline V gene, CDR1 is LGHDT and CDR2 is YNNKEL (reference sequence). The V segment lost 4 bases and the J segment 0 bases; nucleotides outside the gene matches: 6.

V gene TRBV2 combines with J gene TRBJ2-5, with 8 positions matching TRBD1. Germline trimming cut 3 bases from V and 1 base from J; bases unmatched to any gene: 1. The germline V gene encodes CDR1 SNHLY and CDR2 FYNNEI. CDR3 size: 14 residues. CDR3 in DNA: TGTGCCAGCAGTGACAGGGGGCTCCAAGAGACCCAGTACTTC. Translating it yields CASSDRGLQETQYF.

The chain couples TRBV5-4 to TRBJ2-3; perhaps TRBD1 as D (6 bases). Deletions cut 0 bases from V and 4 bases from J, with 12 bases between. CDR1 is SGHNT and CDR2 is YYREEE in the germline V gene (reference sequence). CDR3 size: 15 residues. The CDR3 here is CASSLVLGGPDTQYF. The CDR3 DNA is TGTGCCAGCAGCTTGGTTTTAGGGGGTCCAGATACGCAGTATTTT.

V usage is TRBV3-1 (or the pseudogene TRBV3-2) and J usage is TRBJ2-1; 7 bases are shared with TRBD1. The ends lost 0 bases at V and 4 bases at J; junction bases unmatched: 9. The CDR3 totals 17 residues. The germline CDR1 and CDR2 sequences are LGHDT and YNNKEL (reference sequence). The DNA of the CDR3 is TGTGCCAGCAGCCAAGAATGGGCCAGGGGGTGGTACAATGAGCAGTTCTTC. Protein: CASSQEWARGWYNEQFF.

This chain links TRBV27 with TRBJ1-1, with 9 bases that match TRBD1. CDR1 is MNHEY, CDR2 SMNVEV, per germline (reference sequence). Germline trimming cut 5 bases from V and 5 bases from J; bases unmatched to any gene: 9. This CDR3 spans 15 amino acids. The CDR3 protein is CASSTPTGGATEAFF. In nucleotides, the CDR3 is TGTGCCAGCAGTACTCCGACAGGGGGGGCGACTGAAGCTTTCTTT.

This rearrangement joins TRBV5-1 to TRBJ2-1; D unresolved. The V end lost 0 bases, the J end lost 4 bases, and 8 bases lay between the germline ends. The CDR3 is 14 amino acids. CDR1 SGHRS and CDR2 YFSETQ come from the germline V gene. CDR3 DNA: TGCGCCAGCAGCTTGGCACTACATTACAATGAGCAGTTCTTC. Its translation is CASSLALHYNEQFF.

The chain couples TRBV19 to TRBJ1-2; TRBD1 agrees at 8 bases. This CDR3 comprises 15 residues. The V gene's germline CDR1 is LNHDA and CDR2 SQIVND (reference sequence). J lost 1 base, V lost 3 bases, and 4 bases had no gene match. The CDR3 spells CASSIGQGFNYGYTF. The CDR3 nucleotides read TGTGCCAGTAGTATCGGACAGGGATTTAACTATGGCTACACCTTC.

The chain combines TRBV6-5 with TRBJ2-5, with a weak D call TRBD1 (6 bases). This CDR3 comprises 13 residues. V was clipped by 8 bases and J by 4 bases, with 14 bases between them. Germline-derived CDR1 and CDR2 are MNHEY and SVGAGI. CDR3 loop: CASEVQGIETQYF. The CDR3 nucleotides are TGTGCCAGCGAAGTGCAGGGGATAGAGACCCAGTACTTC.

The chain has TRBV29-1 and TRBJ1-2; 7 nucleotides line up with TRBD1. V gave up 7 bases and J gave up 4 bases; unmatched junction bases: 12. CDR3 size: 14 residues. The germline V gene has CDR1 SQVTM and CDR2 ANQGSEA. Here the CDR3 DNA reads TGCAGCGCCGAGGACAGGTCGGGCCCCTATGGCTACACCTTC. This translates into CSAEDRSGPYGYTF.

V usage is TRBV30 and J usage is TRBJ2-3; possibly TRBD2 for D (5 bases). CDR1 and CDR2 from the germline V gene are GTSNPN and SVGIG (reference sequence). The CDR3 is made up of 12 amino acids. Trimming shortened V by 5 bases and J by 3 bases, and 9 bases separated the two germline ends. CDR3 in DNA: TGTGCCTGGGATAGCGCGACAGATACGCAGTATTTT. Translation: CAWDSATDTQYF.

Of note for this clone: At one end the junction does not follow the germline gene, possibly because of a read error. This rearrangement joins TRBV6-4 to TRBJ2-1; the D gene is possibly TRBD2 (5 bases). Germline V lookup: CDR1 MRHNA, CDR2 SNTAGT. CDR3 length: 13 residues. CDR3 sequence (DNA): TGTGCCAGCAGTGCCGGGATCCACAATGAGCAATTCTTC. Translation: CASSAGIHNEQFF.

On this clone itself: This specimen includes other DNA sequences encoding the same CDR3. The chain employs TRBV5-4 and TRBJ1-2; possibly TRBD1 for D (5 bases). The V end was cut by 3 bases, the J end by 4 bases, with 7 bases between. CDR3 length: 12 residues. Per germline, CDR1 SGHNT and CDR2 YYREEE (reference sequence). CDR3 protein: CASSSDSYGYTF. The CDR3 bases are TGTGCCAGCAGCTCCGACAGCTATGGCTACACCTTC. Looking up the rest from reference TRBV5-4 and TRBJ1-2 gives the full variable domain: ETGVTQSPTHLIKTRGQQVTLRCSSQSGHNTVSWYQQALGQGPQFIFQYYREEENGRGNFPPRFSGLQFPNYSSELNVNALELDDSALYLCASSSDSYGYTFGSGTRLTVV.

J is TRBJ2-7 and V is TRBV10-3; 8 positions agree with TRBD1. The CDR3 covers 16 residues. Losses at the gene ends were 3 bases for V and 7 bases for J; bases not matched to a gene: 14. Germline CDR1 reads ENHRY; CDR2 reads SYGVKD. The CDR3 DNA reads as TGTGCCATCAGTGAAGTGGGGGGAGGACAGGGCCGGGAGCAGTACTTC. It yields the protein CAISEVGGGQGREQYF.

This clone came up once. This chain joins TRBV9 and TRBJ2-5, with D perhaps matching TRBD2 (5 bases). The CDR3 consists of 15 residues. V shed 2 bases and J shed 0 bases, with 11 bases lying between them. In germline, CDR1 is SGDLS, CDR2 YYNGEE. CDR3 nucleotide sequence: TGTGCCAGCAGCGTGGGCGGACTGTACCAAGAGACCCAGTACTTC. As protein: CASSVGGLYQETQYF.

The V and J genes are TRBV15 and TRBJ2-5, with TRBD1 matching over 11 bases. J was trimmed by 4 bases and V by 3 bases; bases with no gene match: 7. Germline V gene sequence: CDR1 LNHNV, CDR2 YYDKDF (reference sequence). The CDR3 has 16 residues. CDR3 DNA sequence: TGTGCCACCAGCAGTTCGGACAGGGGGCTTAGAGAGACCCAGTACTTC. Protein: CATSSSDRGLRETQYF.

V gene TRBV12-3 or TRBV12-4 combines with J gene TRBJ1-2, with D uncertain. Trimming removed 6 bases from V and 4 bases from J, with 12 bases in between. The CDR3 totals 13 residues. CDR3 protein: CASSLQRGYGYTF. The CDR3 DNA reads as TGTGCCAGCAGCCTCCAACGGGGCTATGGCTACACCTTC.

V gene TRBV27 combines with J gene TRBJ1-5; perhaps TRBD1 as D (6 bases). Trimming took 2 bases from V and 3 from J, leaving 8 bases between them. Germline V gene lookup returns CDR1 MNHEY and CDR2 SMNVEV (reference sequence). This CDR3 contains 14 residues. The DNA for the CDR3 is TGTGCCAGCAGTTTAGCAGGGGTCAATCAGCCCCAGCATTTT. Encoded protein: CASSLAGVNQPQHF.

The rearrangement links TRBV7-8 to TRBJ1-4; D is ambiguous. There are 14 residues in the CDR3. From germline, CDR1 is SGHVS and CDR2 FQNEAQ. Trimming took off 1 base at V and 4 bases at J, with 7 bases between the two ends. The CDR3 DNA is TGTGCCAGCAGCTTAGGACAAGTTAATGAAAAACTGTTTTTT. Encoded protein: CASSLGQVNEKLFF.

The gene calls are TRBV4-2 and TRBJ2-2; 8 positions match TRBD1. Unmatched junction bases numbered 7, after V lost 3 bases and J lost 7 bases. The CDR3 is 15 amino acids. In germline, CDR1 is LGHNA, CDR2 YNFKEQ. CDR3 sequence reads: CASSQTGVDGGELFF. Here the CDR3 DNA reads TGTGCCAGCAGCCAGACAGGGGTGGACGGCGGGGAGCTGTTTTTT.

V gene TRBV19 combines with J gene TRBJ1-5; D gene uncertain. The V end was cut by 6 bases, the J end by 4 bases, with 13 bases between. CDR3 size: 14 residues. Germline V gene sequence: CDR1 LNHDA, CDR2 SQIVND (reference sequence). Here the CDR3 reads CASSSWEENQPQHF. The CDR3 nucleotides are TGTGCCAGTAGCTCGTGGGAGGAGAATCAGCCCCAGCATTTT. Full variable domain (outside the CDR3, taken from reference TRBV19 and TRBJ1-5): DGGITQSPKYLFRKEGQNVTLSCEQNLNHDAMYWYRQDPGQGLRLIYYSQIVNDFQKGDIAEGYSVSREKKESFPLTVTSAQKNPTAFYLCASSSWEENQPQHFGDGTRLSIL.

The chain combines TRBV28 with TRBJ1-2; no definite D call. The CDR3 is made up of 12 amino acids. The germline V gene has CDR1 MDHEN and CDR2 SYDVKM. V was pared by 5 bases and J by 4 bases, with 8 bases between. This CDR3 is CASSPHGYGYTF. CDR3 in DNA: TGTGCCAGCAGTCCTCACGGCTATGGCTACACCTTC.